A single TCR beta chain is shown here with its context. At one of its ends the junction is not consistent with the germline gene, which may arise from a read error. Selection for sequencing was limited to patients who had shown CD8+CD57+ cell expansion by flow cytometry. This specimen comes from a study of CD8+CD57+ T cells in acquired aplastic anemia. Study at large: Average DNA yield from sorted CD4+ and CD8+ cells was approximately 3 ug.

The CDR3 runs to 11 residues. CDR1 and CDR2 from the germline V gene are SGHRS and YFSETQ. Genomic DNA served as template for TCR beta VDJ and CDR3 profiling. TCRdb re-analysed the reads in MiXCR, keeping a single row per CDR3 protein. The sample records roughly 250,000 distinct CDR3 sequences, 65% to 90% being singletons. The rearrangement uses TRBV5-1 and TRBJ1-1; 7 nucleotides align to TRBD1. The origin of this receptor is a human donor with aplastic anemia. Input material: sorted CD4+, CD8+, or CD8+CD57+ T cells (not recorded which) from PBMCs. The CDR3 DNA sequence: TGCGCCACCAGACAGGGCATGGGCGAGCACTTT. Translating gives CATRQGMGEHF.